This entry lists 18 T cell receptor beta chains sequenced from one sample in a study of T cells in women clearing cervical HPV infection. Assay: immunoSEQ multiplex PCR; the TCRdb copy retains only in-frame clones and omits some. This table lists under 40,000 clones. Material: blood buffy coat. These receptors were obtained from a woman aged 18 to 69 with a cervical HPV16 infection that either progressed to CIN3+ or cleared (not recorded which).

As to this clone: The missing CDR3 end, 3 residues past where the read stops, is filled in from the germline J gene. The chain carries TRBV19 and TRBJ2-2; D is possibly TRBD1 (5 bases). The CDR3 covers 15 residues. The germline V gene has CDR1 LNHDA and CDR2 SQIVND (reference sequence). V gave up 3 bases and J gave up 2 bases, with 10 bases separating them. CDR3 amino acids: CASSMGQVNTGELFF. CDR3 DNA (partial): TGTGCCAGTAGTATGGGGCAGGTTAACACCGGGGAG.

As to this clone: The CDR3 is cut off 3 residues early in the read; its end comes from the germline J gene. The chain links TRBV30 to TRBJ1-2, with a weak D call TRBD1 (5 bases). The CDR3 is 13 amino acids. Germline CDR1 reads GTSNPN; CDR2 reads SVGIG (reference sequence). The CDR3 DNA, read in part, is TGTGCCTGGAGTATAATGCGGGGGAGTGAG. It yields the protein CAWSIMRGSE. The whole CDR3 is CAWSIMRGSEYTF.

Concerning this clone: One end of the junction does not line up with germline, which may come from a read error. The CDR3 extends 3 residues past the end of the read, so its final part is completed from the germline J gene. Different DNA sequences within this sample yield the same CDR3. The chain employs TRBV23-1 and TRBJ1-3; 9 bases are shared with TRBD1. TRBV23-1 falls under the ORF class, with uncertain function. The CDR3 sequence is 13 residues long. CDR3 DNA (partial): TGCGCCGGACCTGGGACAGGGAGAAACACG. It codes for CAGPGTGRNT. The entire CDR3 sequence reads CAGPGTGRNTIYF.

Concerning this clone itself: The CDR3 is cut off 3 residues early in the read; its end comes from the germline J gene. The chain links TRBV29-1 to TRBJ1-2; perhaps TRBD1 as D (5 bases). The CDR3 runs to 13 residues. Germline V lookup: CDR1 SQVTM, CDR2 ANQGSEA. The CDR3 here is CSVADRNSYDYTF. CDR3 bases read: TGCAGCGTTGCCGACAGAAACTCCTACGAC. The whole variable domain, filled in from reference TRBV29-1 and TRBJ1-2, reads SAVISQKPSRDICQRGTSLTIQCQVDSQVTMMFWYRQQPGQSLTLIATANQGSEATYESGFVIDKFPISRPNLTFSTLTVSNMSPEDSSIYLCSVADRNSYDYTFGSGTRLTVV.

For this clone: Sequencing ends 3 residues short of the CDR3 end; the germline J gene provides the rest. The V and J genes are TRBV29-1 and TRBJ2-7; 9 bases align to TRBD1. CDR1 is SQVTM and CDR2 is ANQGSEA in the germline V gene. Trimming took 5 bases from V and 6 from J; bases not matched to a gene: 8. This CDR3 contains 13 residues. CDR3 bases read: TGCAGCGTTTGGACAGGGGAAGTCAGCGAG. This translates into CSVWTGEVSE. The entire CDR3 reads CSVWTGEVSEQYF.

Comments on this clone: The CDR3 goes on 3 residues after the read ends, and that part is filled in from the germline J gene. The chain is built from TRBV7-9 and TRBJ2-4, with D possibly matching TRBD2 (6 bases). The germline V gene encodes CDR1 SEHNR and CDR2 FQNEAQ (reference sequence). The CDR3 totals 14 residues. CDR3 sequence: CASSLGDTWRGQYF. The CDR3 bases that were read are TGTGCCAGCAGCTTAGGTGATACCTGGCGGGGT.

Regarding this clone: This specimen includes other DNA sequences encoding the same CDR3. The CDR3: CASSLTGGEGDYTF. CDR3 DNA (partial): TGTGCCAGCAGCTTGACAGGAGGGGAAGGCGAC. V usage is TRBV7-9 and J usage is TRBJ1-2, with TRBD1 as a possible D gene (6 bases). Read coverage stops 3 residues before the CDR3 terminus; the germline J gene supplies the remainder. From germline, CDR1 is SEHNR and CDR2 FQNEAQ (reference sequence). The CDR3 is 14 amino acids.

Concerning this clone: The CDR3 goes on 3 residues after the read ends, and that part is filled in from the germline J gene. In the same sample, other DNA sequences code for this CDR3. V is TRBV6-1 and J is TRBJ1-3; D perhaps matches TRBD1 (5 bases). Germline lookup yields CDR1 MNHNS and CDR2 SASEGT. Deletions cut 3 bases from V and 0 bases from J, with 12 bases between. The CDR3 runs 16 residues. The CDR3 sequence is CASSEVSGSSGNTIYF. The DNA read from the CDR3 is TGTGCCAGCAGTGAGGTGTCAGGGAGCTCTGGAAACACC.

Turning to this clone: The CDR3 goes on 3 residues after the read ends, and that part is filled in from the germline J gene. This chain uses TRBV6-2 or TRBV6-3 with TRBJ1-1; D remains unclear. Germline CDR1 is MNHEY and CDR2 is SVGEGT. The CDR3 is 13 amino acids. V was trimmed by 6 bases and J by 5 bases, leaving 13 bases between them. The part of the CDR3 DNA that was read is TGTGCCAGCAGCCCCCGCACGGGGACTGAA. Translating it yields CASSPRTGTE. The entire CDR3 protein reads CASSPRTGTEAFF.

Notes on this clone: Sequence at one end of the junction differs from germline and may be a read error. With the read ending 3 residues before the CDR3 end, the germline J gene is used to fill in that end. The chain joins TRBV10-3 to TRBJ2-7; D uncertain. From germline, CDR1 is ENHRY and CDR2 SYGVKD. The CDR3 extends over 12 amino acids. The DNA read from the CDR3 is TGTACCATCGGGCCGTCGCCCTACGAG. This translates into CTIGPSPYE. The complete CDR3 sequence is CTIGPSPYEQYF.

For this clone: The DNA ends 3 residues before the CDR3 does, and the rest of the CDR3 is filled in from the germline J gene. The V and J genes are TRBV19 and TRBJ1-2; the D is unclear. This CDR3 region has 15 residues. The germline V gene encodes CDR1 LNHDA and CDR2 SQIVND (reference sequence). CDR3 sequence reads: CASSINAGSSYDYTF. The sequenced CDR3 bases are TGTGCCAGTAGTATCAACGCGGGAAGCTCCTACGAC.

The part of the CDR3 DNA that was read is TGCAGTGCTAGACCCCTCGGGACTAGCATAAGGACAGATACG. Translating it yields CSARPLGTSIRTDT. The whole CDR3 protein reads CSARPLGTSIRTDTQYF. This chain connects TRBV20-1 to TRBJ2-3, with 9 bases identical to TRBD2. The CDR3 end is not reached by the read, which stops 3 residues before it; the germline J gene fills it in. The CDR3 loop spans 17 amino acids. Germline CDR1 and CDR2: DFQATT and SNEGSKA (reference sequence). V lost 2 bases, J lost 3 bases, and 12 bases stayed unmatched.

On this clone itself: The read ends 3 residues before the CDR3 terminus; that terminus is restored from the germline J gene. The rearrangement links TRBV2 to TRBJ1-5, with 9 bases fitting TRBD1. V was pared by 8 bases and J by 7 bases, with 9 bases of the junction left unmatched. Germline V lookup: CDR1 SNHLY, CDR2 FYNNEI. This CDR3 region has 14 residues. CDR3 loop: CASRQQGARQPQHF. The CDR3 DNA, read in part, is TGTGCCAGCCGACAACAGGGGGCTCGGCAGCCC. The complete variable domain, with remaining parts taken from reference TRBV2 and TRBJ1-5, reads EPEVTQTPSHQVTQMGQEVILRCVPISNHLYFYWYRQILGQKVEFLVSFYNNEISEKSEIFDDQFSVERPDGSNFTLKIRSTKLEDSAMYFCASRQQGARQPQHFGDGTRLSIL.

CDR3 loop: CSVSGGQSCNQPQHF. The CDR3 bases that were read are TGCAGTGTTTCAGGCGGACAGAGCTGCAATCAGCCC. This chain links TRBV20-1 with TRBJ1-5, with a possible D match to TRBD1 (6 bases). The read terminates 3 residues before the CDR3 end, so the remaining end is supplied by the germline J gene. This CDR3 has 15 amino acids. V was shortened by 7 bases and J by 2 bases, with 18 bases between the two germline ends. Germline CDR1 is DFQATT and CDR2 is SNEGSKA (reference sequence).

The CDR3 loop is CASSPISGYNEQFF. The covered CDR3 bases are TGTGCCAGCAGCCCGATTAGCGGATACAATGAG. This chain uses TRBV7-9 with TRBJ2-1, with D possibly being TRBD2 (6 bases). The CDR3 goes on 3 residues after the read ends, and that part is filled in from the germline J gene. The CDR3 is 14 residues long. V was clipped by 5 bases and J by 4 bases, with 12 bases between them. Germline CDR1 reads SEHNR; CDR2 reads FQNEAQ (reference sequence).

Remarks on this clone: The junction departs from the called germline gene at one end, perhaps through a read error. The read ends 3 residues early relative to the CDR3; the germline J gene fills the gap. The same CDR3 also results from other DNA sequences found in this sample. This rearrangement joins TRBV2 to TRBJ1-3, with D possibly TRBD1 on 5 matching bases. The CDR3 covers 15 residues. Germline CDR1 reads SNHLY; CDR2 reads FYNNEI. CDR3 sequence: CASSVEGIVGNTIYF. CDR3 DNA, as far as it was read: TGTGCCAGCAGTGTAGAGGGGATCGTAGGCAACACA.

With regard to this clone: From the germline J gene comes the end of the CDR3, since the read stops 3 residues before it. This chain links TRBV30 with TRBJ1-1; D may be TRBD1 (6 bases). Trimming took off 7 bases at V and 5 bases at J, with 17 bases between the two ends. Per the germline V gene, CDR1 is GTSNPN and CDR2 is SVGIG (reference sequence). This CDR3 is built from 13 residues. Here the CDR3 reads CASRRGGGTEAFF. The sequenced CDR3 bases are TGTGCCTCCCGCAGGGGCGGAGGGACTGAA. Full variable domain (outside the CDR3, taken from reference TRBV30 and TRBJ1-1): SQTIHQWPATLVQPVGSPLSLECTVEGTSNPNLYWYRQAAGRGLQLLFYSVGIGQISSEVPQNLSASRPQDRQFILSSKKLLLSDSGFYLCASRRGGGTEAFFGQGTRLTVV.

For this clone: The CDR3 end lies 3 residues beyond the end of the read and is filled in from the germline J gene. V and J are TRBV6-1 and TRBJ2-1; TRBD2 matches 11 bases. CDR3 length equals 15 residues. V shed 1 base, J shed 4 bases, and the junction held 0 bases outside the gene matches. The V gene's germline CDR1 is MNHNS and CDR2 SASEGT. CDR3 sequence: CASSEGLAGYNEQFF. The DNA read from the CDR3 is TGTGCCAGCAGTGAAGGACTAGCGGGGTACAATGAG.